This T cell receptor beta chain was identified in a study of T cell responses to AZD1222 COVID-19 vaccine. The germline CDR1 and CDR2 sequences are SEHNR and FQNEAQ (reference sequence). The CDR3 totals 16 residues. Trimming took 4 bases from V and 11 from J; bases not matched to a gene: 15. This clone was counted ten times or more. No antigen is known for it. Regarding the study as a whole: Two doses of AZD1222 preceded a rise in Spike-specific TCR breadth and depth. After the peak T cell response, and only then, were repertoires sampled. Donors in the cohort were predominantly white British and more often female, and clonal diversity was possibly underestimated.

Sequencing was performed with immunoSEQ multiplex PCR; in TCRdb, only in-frame clones are kept and a portion is missing. Here the sample spans under 80,000 clones, more than 70% being singletons. This chain uses TRBV7-9 with TRBJ1-5, with 9 bases that match TRBD1. The source of this sequence is an adult in good health. Specimen: peripheral blood, collected on day 0 of AZD1222 vaccination. This CDR3 is CASSSDTGGGGRTQHF. The DNA for the CDR3 is TGTGCCAGCAGCTCCGACACAGGGGGCGGGGGAAGGACCCAGCATTTT.